The source of this TCR beta chain is a study of early stage breast cancer tumors. Overall study context: About 80% of the 16 invasive tumors were ER+, PR+ and HER2-.

Worth noting for this clone: The antigen is not known.

Each sample had two DNA replicates, roughly 0.5 ug blood or roughly 1.6 ug tissue. Clones were read by immunoSEQ multiplex PCR, and TCRdb kept only the in-frame ones, dropping some. Of roughly 30,000 clones listed, approximately 85% are singletons. The V segment lost 2 bases and the J segment 3 bases; nucleotides outside the gene matches: 6. The CDR3 loop spans 16 amino acids. Looked up from germline, CDR1 is MNHNS and CDR2 is SASEGT. Study outcomes and limitations: Tumors had about 2.3-fold higher T cell density than normal breast. Commonly generated sequences made up most enriched TCRB sequences shared between patients.

The chain is built from TRBV6-1 and TRBJ2-2, with 7 bases aligning to TRBD1. This TCR derives from a person aged 50-59 years with breast cancer. The specimen sequenced was blood. The CDR3: CASSEPRDRHTGELFF. CDR3 nucleotide sequence: TGTGCCAGCAGTGAACCCCGGGACAGACACACCGGGGAGCTGTTTTTT.